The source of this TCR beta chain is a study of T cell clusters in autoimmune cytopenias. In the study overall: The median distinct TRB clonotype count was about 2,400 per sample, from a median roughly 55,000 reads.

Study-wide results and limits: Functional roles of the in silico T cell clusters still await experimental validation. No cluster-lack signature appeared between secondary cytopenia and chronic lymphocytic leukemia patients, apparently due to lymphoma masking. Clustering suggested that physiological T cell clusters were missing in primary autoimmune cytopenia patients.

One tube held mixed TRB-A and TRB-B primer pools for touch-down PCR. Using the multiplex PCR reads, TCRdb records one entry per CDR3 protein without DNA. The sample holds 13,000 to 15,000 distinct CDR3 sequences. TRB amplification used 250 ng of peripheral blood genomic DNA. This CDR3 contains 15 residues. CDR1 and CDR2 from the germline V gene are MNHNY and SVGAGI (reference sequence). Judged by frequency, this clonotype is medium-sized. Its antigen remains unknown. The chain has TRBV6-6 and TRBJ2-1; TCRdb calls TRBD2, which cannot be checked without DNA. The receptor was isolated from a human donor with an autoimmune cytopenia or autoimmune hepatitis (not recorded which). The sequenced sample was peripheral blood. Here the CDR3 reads CASSYEIAGAYEQFF.